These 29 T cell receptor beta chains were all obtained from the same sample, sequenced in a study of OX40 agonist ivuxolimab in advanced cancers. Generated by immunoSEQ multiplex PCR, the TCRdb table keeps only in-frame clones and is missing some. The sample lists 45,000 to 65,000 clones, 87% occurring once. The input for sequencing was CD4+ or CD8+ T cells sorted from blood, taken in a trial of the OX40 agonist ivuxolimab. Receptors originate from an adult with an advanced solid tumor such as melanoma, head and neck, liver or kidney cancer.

The CDR3 bases are TGTGCCAGCAGTCGAATCGGACAGGGGAACTATGGCTACACCTTC. Translated, it gives CASSRIGQGNYGYTF. The chain is built from TRBV6-5 and TRBJ1-2; 9 bases are shared with TRBD1. J lost 2 bases, V lost 5 bases, and 6 bases had no gene match. The CDR3 spans 15 residues. The germline V gene has CDR1 MNHEY and CDR2 SVGAGI.

Written as DNA, the CDR3 is TGTGCCAGCAGTTTTGTTCCATCCACAGCCTCCTACAATGAGCAGTTCTTC. Residues: CASSFVPSTASYNEQFF. The rearrangement uses TRBV27 and TRBJ2-1; D unresolved. The V gene's germline CDR1 is MNHEY and CDR2 SMNVEV (reference sequence). V gave up 3 bases and J gave up 0 bases, with 15 bases separating them. The CDR3 extends over 17 amino acids.

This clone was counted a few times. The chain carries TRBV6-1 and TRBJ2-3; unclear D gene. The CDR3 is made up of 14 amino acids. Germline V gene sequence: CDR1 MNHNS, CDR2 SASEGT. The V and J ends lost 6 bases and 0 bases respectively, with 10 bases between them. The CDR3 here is CASRRPRSTDTQYF. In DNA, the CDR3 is TGTGCCAGCAGACGGCCCCGGAGCACAGATACGCAGTATTTT.

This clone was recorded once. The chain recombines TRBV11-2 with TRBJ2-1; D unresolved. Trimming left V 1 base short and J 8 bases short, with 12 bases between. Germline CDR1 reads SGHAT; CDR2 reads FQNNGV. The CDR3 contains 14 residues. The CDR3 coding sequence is TGTGCCAGCAGCTTAGTTCTAGAAATTCATGAGCAGTTCTTC. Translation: CASSLVLEIHEQFF.

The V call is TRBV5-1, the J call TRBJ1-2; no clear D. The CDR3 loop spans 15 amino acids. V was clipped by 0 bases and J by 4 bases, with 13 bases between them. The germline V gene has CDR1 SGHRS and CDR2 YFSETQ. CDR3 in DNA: TGCGCCAGCAGCTTGGGGCCCGACCGGCCCTATGGCTACACCTTC. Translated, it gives CASSLGPDRPYGYTF. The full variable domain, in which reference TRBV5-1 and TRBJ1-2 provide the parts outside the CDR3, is KAGVTQTPRYLIKTRGQQVTLSCSPISGHRSVSWYQQTPGQGLQFLFEYFSETQRNKGNFPGRFSGRQFSNSRSEMNVSTLELGDSALYLCASSLGPDRPYGYTFGSGTRLTVV.

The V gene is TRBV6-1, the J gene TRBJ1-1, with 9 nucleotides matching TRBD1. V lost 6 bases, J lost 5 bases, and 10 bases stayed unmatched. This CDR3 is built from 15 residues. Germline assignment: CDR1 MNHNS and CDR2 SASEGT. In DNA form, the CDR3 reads TGTGCCAGCAGGGATACAGGGGGCTCTCAAACTGAAGCTTTCTTT. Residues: CASRDTGGSQTEAFF.

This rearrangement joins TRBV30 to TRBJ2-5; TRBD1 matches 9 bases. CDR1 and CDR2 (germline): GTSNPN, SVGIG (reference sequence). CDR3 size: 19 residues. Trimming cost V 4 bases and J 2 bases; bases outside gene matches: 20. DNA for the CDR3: TGTGCCTGGAAAGGGGGCTCGGACAGGGGATTGTGGGGGCAAGAGACCCAGTACTTC. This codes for CAWKGGSDRGLWGQETQYF.

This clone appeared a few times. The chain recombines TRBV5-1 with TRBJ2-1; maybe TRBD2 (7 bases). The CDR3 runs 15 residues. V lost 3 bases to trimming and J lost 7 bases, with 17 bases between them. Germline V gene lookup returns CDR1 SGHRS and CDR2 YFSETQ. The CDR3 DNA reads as TGCGCCAGCAGCTCAGGGAGGGGGACACGGAATGAGCAGTTCTTC. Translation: CASSSGRGTRNEQFF.

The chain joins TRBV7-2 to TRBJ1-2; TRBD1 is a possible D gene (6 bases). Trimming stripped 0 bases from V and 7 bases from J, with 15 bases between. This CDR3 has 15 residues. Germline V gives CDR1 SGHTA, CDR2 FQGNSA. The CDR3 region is CASSLAMGGASGYTF. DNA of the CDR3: TGTGCCAGCAGCTTAGCGATGGGGGGCGCGTCTGGCTACACCTTC.

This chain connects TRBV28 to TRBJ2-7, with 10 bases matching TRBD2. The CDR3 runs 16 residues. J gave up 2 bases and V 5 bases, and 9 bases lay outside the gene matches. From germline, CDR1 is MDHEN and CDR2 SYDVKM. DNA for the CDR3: TGTGCCAGCAGTCAGACTAGCGGGCCCCCACCCTACGAGCAGTACTTC. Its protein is CASSQTSGPPPYEQYF.

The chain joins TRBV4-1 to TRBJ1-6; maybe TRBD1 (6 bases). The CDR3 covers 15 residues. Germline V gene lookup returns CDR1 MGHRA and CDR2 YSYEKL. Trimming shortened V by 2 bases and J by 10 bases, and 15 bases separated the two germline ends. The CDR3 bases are TGCGCCAGCAGCCAAAAACAGGGAGTGCAGTCACCCCTCCACTTT. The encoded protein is CASSQKQGVQSPLHF.

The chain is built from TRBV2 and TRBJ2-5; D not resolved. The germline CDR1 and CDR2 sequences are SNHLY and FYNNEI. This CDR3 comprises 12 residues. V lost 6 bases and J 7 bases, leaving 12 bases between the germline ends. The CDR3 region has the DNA TGTGCCAGCAGAGACCTCCCCGGGACCCAGTACTTC. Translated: CASRDLPGTQYF.

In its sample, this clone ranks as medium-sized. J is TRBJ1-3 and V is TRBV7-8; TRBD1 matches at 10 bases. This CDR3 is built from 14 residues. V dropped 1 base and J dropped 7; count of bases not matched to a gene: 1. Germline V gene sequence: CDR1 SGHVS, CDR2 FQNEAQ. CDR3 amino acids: CASSLGQGANTIYF. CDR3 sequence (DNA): TGTGCCAGCAGCTTAGGACAGGGGGCCAACACCATATATTTT. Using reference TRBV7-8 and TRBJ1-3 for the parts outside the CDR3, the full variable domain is GAGVSQSPRYKVAKRGQDVALRCDPISGHVSLFWYQQALGQGPEFLTYFQNEAQLDKSGLPSDRFFAERPEGSVSTLKIQRTQQEDSAVYLCASSLGQGANTIYFGEGSWLTVV.

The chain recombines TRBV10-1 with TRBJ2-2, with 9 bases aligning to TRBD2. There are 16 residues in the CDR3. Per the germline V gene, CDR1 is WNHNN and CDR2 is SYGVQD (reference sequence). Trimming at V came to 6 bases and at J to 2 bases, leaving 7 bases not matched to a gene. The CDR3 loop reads CASSPRLAVNTGELFF. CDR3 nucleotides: TGCGCCAGCAGCCCCAGACTAGCGGTAAACACCGGGGAGCTGTTTTTT.

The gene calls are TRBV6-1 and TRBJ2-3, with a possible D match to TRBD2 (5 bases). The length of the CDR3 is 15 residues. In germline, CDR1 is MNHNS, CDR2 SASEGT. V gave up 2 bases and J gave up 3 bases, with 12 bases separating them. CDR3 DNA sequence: TGTGCCAGCAGTGAAATGGAATCGGGAACAGATACGCAGTATTTT. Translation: CASSEMESGTDTQYF.

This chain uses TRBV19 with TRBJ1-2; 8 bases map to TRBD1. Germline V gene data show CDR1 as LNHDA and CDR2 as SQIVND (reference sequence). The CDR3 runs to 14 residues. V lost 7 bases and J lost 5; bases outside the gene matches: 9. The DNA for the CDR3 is TGTGCCAGTACCCCGGGACAGGCCTTATATGGCTACACCTTC. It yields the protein CASTPGQALYGYTF.

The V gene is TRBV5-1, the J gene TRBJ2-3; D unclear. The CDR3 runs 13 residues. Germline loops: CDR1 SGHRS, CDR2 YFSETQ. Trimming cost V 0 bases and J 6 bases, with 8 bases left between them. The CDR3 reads CASSLELGDTQYF. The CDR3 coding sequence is TGCGCCAGCAGCTTGGAATTGGGGGATACGCAGTATTTT.

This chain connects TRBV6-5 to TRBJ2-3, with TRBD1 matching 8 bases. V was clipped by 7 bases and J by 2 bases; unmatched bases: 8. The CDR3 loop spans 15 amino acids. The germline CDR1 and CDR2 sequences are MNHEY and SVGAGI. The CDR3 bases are TGTGCCAGCACGGTGACAGGGGCTAACACAGATACGCAGTATTTT. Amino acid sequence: CASTVTGANTDTQYF.

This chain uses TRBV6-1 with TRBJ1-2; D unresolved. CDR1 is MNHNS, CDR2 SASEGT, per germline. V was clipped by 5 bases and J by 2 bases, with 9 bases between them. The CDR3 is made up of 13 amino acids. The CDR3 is CASSLDGNYGYTF. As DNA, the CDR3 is TGTGCCAGCAGTTTGGACGGGAACTATGGCTACACCTTC.

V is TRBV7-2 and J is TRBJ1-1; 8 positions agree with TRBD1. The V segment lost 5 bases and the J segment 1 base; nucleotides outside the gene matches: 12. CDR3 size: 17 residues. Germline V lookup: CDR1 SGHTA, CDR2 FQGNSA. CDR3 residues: CASSKPRQGLGNTEAFF. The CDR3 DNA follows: TGTGCCAGCAGCAAACCGAGACAGGGGTTGGGGAACACTGAAGCTTTCTTT.

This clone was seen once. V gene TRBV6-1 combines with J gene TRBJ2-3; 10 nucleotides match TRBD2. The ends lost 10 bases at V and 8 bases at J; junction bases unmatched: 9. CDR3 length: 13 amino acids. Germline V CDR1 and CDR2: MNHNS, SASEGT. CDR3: CANRASGGGTQYF. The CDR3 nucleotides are TGTGCCAACAGGGCTAGCGGGGGAGGTACGCAGTATTTT.

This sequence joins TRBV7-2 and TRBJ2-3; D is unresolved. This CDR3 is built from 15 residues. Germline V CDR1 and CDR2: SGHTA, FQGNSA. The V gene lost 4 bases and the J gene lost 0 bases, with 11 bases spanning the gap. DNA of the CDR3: TGTGCCAGCAGCTCGGGTCCTACTAGCACAGATACGCAGTATTTT. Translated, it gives CASSSGPTSTDTQYF.

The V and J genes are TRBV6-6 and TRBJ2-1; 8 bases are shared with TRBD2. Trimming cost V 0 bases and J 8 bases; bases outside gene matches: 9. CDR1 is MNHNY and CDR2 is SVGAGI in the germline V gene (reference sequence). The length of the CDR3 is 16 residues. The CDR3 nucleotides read TGTGCCAGCAGTTACTCAGGCGGGGGGAATCCGGATGAGCAGTTCTTC. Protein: CASSYSGGGNPDEQFF.

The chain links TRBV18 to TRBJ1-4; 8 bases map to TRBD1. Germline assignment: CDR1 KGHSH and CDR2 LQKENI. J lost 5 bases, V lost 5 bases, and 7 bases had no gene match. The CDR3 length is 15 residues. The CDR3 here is CASSADRVPNEKLFF. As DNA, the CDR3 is TGTGCCAGCTCAGCGGACAGGGTCCCAAATGAAAAACTGTTTTTT.

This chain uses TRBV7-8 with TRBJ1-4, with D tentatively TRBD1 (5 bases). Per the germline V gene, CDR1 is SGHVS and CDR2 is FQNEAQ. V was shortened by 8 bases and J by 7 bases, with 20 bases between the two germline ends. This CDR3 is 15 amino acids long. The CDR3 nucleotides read TGTGCCAGCGGGGGACCTGGCGCCCCAGGTGAAAAACTGTTTTTT. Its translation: CASGGPGAPGEKLFF.

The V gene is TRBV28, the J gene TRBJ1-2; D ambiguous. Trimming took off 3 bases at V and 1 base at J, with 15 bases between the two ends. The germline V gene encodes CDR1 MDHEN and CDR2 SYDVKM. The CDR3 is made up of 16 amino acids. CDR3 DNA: TGTGCCAGCAGTTTTATGACACAGAAGGTTAACTATGGCTACACCTTC. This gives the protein CASSFMTQKVNYGYTF.

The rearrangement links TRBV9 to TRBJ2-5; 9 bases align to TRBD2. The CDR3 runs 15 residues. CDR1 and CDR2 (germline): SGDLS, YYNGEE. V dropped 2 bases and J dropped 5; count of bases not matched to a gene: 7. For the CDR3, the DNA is TGTGCCAGCAGCGTTACAGGGACTAGCCGGGAGACCCAGTACTTC. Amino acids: CASSVTGTSRETQYF. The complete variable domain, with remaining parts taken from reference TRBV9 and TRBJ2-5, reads DSGVTQTPKHLITATGQRVTLRCSPRSGDLSVYWYQQSLDQGLQFLIQYYNGEERAKGNILERFSAQQFPDLHSELNLSSLELGDSALYFCASSVTGTSRETQYFGPGTRLLVL.

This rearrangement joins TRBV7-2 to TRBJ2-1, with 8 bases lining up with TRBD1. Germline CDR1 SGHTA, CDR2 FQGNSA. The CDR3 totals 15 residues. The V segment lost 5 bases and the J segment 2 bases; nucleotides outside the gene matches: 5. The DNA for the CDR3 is TGTGCCAGCAGCCGGACAGGGTGGGCCTACAATGAGCAGTTCTTC. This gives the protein CASSRTGWAYNEQFF.

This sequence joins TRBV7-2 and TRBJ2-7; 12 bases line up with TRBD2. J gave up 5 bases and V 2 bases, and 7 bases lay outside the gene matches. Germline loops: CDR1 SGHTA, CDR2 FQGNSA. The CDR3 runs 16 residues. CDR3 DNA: TGTGCCAGCAGCTTACCCCCTGGACTAGCGGGAAACGAGCAGTACTTC. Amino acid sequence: CASSLPPGLAGNEQYF.